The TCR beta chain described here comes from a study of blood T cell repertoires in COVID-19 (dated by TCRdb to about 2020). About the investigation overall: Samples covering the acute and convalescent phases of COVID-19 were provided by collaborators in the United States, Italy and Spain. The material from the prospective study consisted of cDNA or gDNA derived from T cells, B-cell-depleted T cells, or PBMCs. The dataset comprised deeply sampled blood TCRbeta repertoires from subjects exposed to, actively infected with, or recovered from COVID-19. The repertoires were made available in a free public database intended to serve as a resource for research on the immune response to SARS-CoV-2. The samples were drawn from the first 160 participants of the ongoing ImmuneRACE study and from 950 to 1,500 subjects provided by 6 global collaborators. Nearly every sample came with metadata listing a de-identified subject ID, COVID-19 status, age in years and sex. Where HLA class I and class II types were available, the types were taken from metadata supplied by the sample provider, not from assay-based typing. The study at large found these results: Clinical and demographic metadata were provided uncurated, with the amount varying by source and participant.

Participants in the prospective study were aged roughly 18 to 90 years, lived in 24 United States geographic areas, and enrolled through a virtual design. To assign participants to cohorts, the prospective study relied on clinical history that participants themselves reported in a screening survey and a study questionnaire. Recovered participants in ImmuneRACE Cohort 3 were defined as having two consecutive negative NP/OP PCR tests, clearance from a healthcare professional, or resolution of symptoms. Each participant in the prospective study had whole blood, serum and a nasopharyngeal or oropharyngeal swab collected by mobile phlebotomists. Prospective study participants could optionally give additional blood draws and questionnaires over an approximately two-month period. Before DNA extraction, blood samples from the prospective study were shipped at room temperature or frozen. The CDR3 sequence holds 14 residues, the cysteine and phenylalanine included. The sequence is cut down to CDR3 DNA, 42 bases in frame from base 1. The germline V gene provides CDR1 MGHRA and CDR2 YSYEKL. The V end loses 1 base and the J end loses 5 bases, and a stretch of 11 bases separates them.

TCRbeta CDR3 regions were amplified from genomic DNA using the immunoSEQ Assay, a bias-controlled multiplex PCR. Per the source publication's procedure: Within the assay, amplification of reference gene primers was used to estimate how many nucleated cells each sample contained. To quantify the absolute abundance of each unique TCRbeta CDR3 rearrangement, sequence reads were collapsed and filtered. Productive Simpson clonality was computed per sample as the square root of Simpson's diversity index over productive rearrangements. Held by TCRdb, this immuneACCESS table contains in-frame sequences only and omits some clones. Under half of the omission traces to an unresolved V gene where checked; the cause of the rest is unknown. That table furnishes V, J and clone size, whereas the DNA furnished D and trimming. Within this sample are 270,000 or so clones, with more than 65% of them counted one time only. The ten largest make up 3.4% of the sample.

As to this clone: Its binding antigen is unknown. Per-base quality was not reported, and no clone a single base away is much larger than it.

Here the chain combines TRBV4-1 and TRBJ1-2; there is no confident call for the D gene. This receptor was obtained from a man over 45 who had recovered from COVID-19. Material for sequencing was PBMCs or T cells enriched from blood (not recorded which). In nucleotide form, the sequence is TGCGCCAGCAGCCAAGTCCGCGGGGAATATGGCTACACCTTC. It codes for CASSQVRGEYGYTF.